This T cell receptor (beta chain) emerged from a study of T-cell reconstitution after alpha-beta-depleted transplantation in children. Findings and limits, study-wide: Approximately two months post-transplant, alpha-beta T cells reportedly originated from several hundred expanded graft clones. Most T-cell counts and diversity one year after the transplant came from T cells that were newly produced.

Regarding this clonotype: Its antigen remains unidentified.

Preparation of the TCRbeta library involved a method that used unique molecular identifiers. MiXCR was run by TCRdb on the PCR reads, yielding one entry per CDR3 protein. This table has around 250,000 distinct CDR3 sequences, about 23% appearing once. Specimen: PBMCs, collected before TCRalphabeta/CD19-depleted stem cell transplant. This sequence originates from a girl aged 2 to 9 with Fanconi anemia, due to receive a stem cell transplant.

The DNA for the CDR3 is TGCGCCAGCAGCCAATCCGGGACAGGTTACTACGAGCAGTACTTC. Amino acid sequence: CASSQSGTGYYEQYF. The gene calls are TRBV4-1 and TRBJ2-7; 8 nucleotides align to TRBD1. Trimming at V came to 2 bases and at J to 3 bases, leaving 6 bases not matched to a gene. Per the germline V gene, CDR1 is MGHRA and CDR2 is YSYEKL. This CDR3 region has 15 residues.